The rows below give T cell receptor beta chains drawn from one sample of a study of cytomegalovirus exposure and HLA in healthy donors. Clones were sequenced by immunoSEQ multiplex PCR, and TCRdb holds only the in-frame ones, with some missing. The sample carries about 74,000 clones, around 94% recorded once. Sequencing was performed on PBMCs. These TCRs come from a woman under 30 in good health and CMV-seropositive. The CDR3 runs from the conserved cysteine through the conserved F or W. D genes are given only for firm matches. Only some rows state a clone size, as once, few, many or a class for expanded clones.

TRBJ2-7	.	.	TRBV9	CASSVGAGNEQYF	TGTGCCAGCAGCGTAGGGGCCGGGAACGAGCAGTACTTC
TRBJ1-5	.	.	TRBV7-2	CASSLGLGGANQPQHF	TGTGCCAGCAGCTTGGGGCTCGGGGGGGCCAATCAGCCCCAGCATTTT
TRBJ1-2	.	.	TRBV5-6	CASSRKPAGAAGYTF	TGTGCCAGCAGCCGTAAGCCGGCAGGGGCGGCTGGCTACACCTTC
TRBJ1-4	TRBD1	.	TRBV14	CASSGHRGPNEKLFF	TGTGCCAGCAGCGGTCACAGGGGACCTAATGAAAAACTGTTTTTT
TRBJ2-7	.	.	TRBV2	CASSGWMGLSYEQYF	TGTGCCAGCAGTGGATGGATGGGACTCTCCTACGAGCAGTACTTC
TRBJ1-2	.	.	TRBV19	CASSITTVSDGYTF	TGTGCCAGTAGTATCACCACCGTGAGCGATGGCTACACCTTC
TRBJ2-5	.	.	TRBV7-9	CASSSIQGGEQETQYF	TGTGCCAGCAGCTCGATACAGGGGGGGGAACAAGAGACCCAGTACTTC
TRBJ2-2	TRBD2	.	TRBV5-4	CASSQRLAGGPYTGELFF	TGTGCCAGCAGCCAGAGACTAGCGGGAGGGCCGTACACCGGGGAGCTGTTTTTT
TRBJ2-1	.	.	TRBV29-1	CSVLGASSPSYNEQFF	TGCAGCGTTTTGGGGGCTAGCAGTCCCTCCTACAATGAGCAGTTCTTC
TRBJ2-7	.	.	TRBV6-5	CASSYGQSYEQYF	TGTGCCAGCAGTTACGGACAGTCCTACGAGCAGTACTTC
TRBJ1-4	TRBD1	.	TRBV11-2	CASSTRQGVGEKLFF	TGTGCCAGCAGCACCCGACAGGGGGTCGGCGAAAAACTGTTTTTT
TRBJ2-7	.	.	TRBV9	CASSPREGGYEQYF	TGTGCCAGCAGCCCTCGAGAGGGTGGCTACGAGCAGTACTTC
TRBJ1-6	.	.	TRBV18	CASSHDSYNSPLHF	TGTGCCAGCTCACACGACAGCTATAATTCACCCCTCCACTTT
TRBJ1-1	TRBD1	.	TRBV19	CASTLTGVQEAFF	TGTGCCAGTACCCTCACAGGGGTTCAGGAAGCTTTCTTT
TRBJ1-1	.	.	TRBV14	CASSQDSGRNTEAFF	TGTGCCAGCAGCCAAGATTCAGGAAGGAACACTGAAGCTTTCTTT
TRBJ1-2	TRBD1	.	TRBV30	CAWGDRGYGYTF	TGTGCCTGGGGAGACAGGGGCTATGGCTACACCTTC
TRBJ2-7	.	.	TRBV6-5	CASSYSTGNYEQYF	TGTGCCAGCAGTTACTCGACAGGCAACTACGAGCAGTACTTC
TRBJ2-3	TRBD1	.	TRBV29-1	CSVRGQGVADTQYF	TGCAGCGTTCGGGGACAGGGAGTAGCAGATACGCAGTATTTT
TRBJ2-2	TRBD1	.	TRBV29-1	CSVVGQGATGELFF	TGCAGCGTTGTGGGGCAGGGGGCGACCGGGGAGCTGTTTTTT
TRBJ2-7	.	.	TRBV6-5	CASSPLSTGEQYF	TGTGCCAGCAGTCCCCTTTCGACAGGCGAGCAGTACTTC
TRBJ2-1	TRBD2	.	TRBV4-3	CASSQDLGGGYNEQFF	TGCGCCAGCAGCCAAGATCTCGGGGGGGGTTACAATGAGCAGTTCTTC
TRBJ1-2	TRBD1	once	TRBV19	CASSSTGGSYGYTF	TGTGCCAGTAGTAGCACAGGGGGAAGCTATGGCTACACCTTC
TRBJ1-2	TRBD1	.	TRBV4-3	CASSQDKRQGLYGYTF	TGCGCCAGCAGCCAAGATAAGAGACAGGGCCTCTATGGCTACACCTTC